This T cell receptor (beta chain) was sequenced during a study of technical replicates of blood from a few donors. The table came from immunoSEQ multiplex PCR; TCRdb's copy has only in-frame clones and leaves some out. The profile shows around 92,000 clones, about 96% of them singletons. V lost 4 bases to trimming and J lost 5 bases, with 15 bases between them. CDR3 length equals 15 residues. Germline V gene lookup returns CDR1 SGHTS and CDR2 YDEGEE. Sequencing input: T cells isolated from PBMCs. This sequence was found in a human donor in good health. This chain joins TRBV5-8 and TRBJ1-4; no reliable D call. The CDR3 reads CASSRSGAKNEKLFF. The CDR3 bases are TGTGCCAGCAGCCGTTCAGGTGCGAAGAATGAAAAACTGTTTTTT. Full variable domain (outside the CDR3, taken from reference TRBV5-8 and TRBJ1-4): EAGVTQSPTHLIKTRGQQATLRCSPISGHTSVYWYQQALGLGLQFLLWYDEGEERNRGNFPPRFSGRQFPNYSSELNVNALELEDSALYLCASSRSGAKNEKLFFGSGTQLSVL.